Below, 5 T cell receptor beta chains from the same sample are listed, as sequenced in a study of blood T cell repertoires in COVID-19. This table comes from immunoSEQ multiplex PCR, and its TCRdb copy is limited to in-frame clones, with some not included. The data show over 120,000 clones, over 80% seen once. Sequencing was performed on peripheral blood. These receptors came from a man over 45 who had recovered from COVID-19.

The V gene is TRBV10-2, the J gene TRBJ2-5, with 8 positions matching TRBD1. CDR1 WSHSY and CDR2 SAAADI come from the germline V gene. V gave up 4 bases and J gave up 6 bases; unmatched junction bases: 1. This CDR3 has 12 amino acids. The CDR3 is CASSAGGKTQYF. The CDR3 nucleotides read TGCGCCAGCAGTGCAGGGGGCAAGACCCAGTACTTC.

The J gene is TRBJ2-3, the V gene TRBV7-6, with TRBD2 matching over 12 bases. CDR3 length: 17 amino acids. The V gene end was trimmed by 5 bases and the J gene end by 6 bases; junction bases not matched to a gene: 12. Germline lookup yields CDR1 SGHVS and CDR2 FNYEAQ. CDR3 DNA: TGTGCCAGCAGCACCCCGACTAGCGGGGGATTCCTTGATACGCAGTATTTT. This sequence encodes CASSTPTSGGFLDTQYF. Complete variable domain (other parts from reference TRBV7-6 and TRBJ2-3): GAGVSQSPRYKVTKRGQDVALRCDPISGHVSLYWYRQALGQGPEFLTYFNYEAQQDKSGLPNDRFSAERPEGSISTLTIQRTEQRDSAMYRCASSTPTSGGFLDTQYFGPGTRLTVL.

The CDR3 spells CASSSPRGPQHF. Written as DNA, the CDR3 is TGTGCCAGCAGCTCCCCGCGTGGGCCCCAGCATTTT. The chain is built from TRBV7-2 and TRBJ1-5, with no clear D. This CDR3 has 12 amino acids. Trimming shortened V by 4 bases and J by 9 bases, and 10 bases separated the two germline ends. Germline CDR1 reads SGHTA; CDR2 reads FQGNSA.

This rearrangement joins TRBV15 to TRBJ2-7; TRBD2 matches at 9 bases. V was pared by 1 base and J by 1 base, with 5 bases of the junction left unmatched. This CDR3 spans 16 amino acids. The germline V gene encodes CDR1 LNHNV and CDR2 YYDKDF (reference sequence). The CDR3 bases are TGTGCCACCAGCAGAGCCCCTAGCGGGGAATCCTACGAGCAGTACTTC. Its translation is CATSRAPSGESYEQYF.

The chain has TRBV7-6 and TRBJ2-2; a weak D match, TRBD1 (6 bases). The CDR3 contains 16 residues. V was pared by 0 bases and J by 1 base, with 9 bases between. Germline V gene lookup returns CDR1 SGHVS and CDR2 FNYEAQ. CDR3 nucleotides: TGTGCCAGCAGCTTAGCTTTACAGGGGAACACCGGGGAGCTGTTTTTT. Its protein is CASSLALQGNTGELFF.